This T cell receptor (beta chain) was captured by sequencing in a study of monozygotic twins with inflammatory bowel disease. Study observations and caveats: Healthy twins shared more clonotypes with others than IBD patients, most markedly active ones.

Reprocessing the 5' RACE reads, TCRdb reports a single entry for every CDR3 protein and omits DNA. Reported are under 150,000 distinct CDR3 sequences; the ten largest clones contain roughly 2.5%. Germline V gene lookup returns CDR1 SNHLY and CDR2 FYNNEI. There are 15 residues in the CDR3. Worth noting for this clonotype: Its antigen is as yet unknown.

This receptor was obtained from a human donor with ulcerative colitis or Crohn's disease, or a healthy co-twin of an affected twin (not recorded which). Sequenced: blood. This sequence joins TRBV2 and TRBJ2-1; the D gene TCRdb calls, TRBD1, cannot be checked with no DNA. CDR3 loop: CASNKGGLSYNEQFF.